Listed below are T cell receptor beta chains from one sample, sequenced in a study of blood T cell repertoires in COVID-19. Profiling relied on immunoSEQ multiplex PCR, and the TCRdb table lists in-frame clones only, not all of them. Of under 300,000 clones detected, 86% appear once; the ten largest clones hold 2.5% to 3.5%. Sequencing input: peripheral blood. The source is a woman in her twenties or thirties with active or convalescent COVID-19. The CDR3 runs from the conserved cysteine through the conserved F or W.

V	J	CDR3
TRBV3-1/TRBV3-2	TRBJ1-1	CASSPKGQGFNTEAFF
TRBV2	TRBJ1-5	CASSERTGRARQPQHF
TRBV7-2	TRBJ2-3	CASSLHSGPADTQYF
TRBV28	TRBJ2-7	CASSAPGQGAGEQYF
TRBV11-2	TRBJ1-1	CASSPDRMNTEAFF
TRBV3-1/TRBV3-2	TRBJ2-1	CASSQVGALSYNEQFF
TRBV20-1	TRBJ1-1	CSAIDRAQAFF
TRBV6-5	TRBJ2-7	CASALGRAGEQYF
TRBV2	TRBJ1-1	CASSITGGTEAFF
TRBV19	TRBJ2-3	CASSPRQGDTQYF
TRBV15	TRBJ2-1	CATSSRDRGYNEQFF